The 23 T cell receptor beta chains below were found in one sample sequenced in a study of T cell responses to AZD1222 COVID-19 vaccine. The table came from immunoSEQ multiplex PCR; TCRdb's copy has only in-frame clones and leaves some out. Of roughly 120,000 clones in the sample, approximately 89% were seen once. The starting material was peripheral blood, obtained 28 days after the second AZD1222 dose. These receptors all stem from an adult who received the AZD1222 COVID-19 vaccine.

V gene TRBV14 combines with J gene TRBJ1-1; 10 nucleotides agree with TRBD1. The CDR3 runs 15 residues. Germline CDR1 and CDR2: SGHDN and FVKESK. The V and J ends lost 6 bases and 4 bases, in that order; junction bases with no gene match: 8. This CDR3 is CASSRRGTGVTEAFF. In nucleotides, the CDR3 is TGTGCCAGCAGTCGAAGAGGGACAGGGGTCACTGAAGCTTTCTTT.

The chain is built from TRBV6-5 and TRBJ1-2; weak D call: TRBD1 (5 bases). Trimming took off 4 bases at V and 6 bases at J, with 12 bases between the two ends. CDR1 is MNHEY and CDR2 is SVGAGI in the germline V gene. The length of the CDR3 is 13 residues. CDR3 sequence reads: CASSSRGVHGYTF. The CDR3 DNA is TGTGCCAGCAGTTCGCGGGGGGTCCATGGCTACACCTTC.

The gene calls are TRBV18 and TRBJ2-2, with 7 bases that match TRBD2. This CDR3 has 16 amino acids. J lost 2 bases, V lost 0 bases, and 3 bases had no gene match. Germline V CDR1 and CDR2: KGHSH, LQKENI. CDR3 region: CASSPPASGNTGELFF. The CDR3 DNA follows: TGTGCCAGCTCACCACCGGCTAGCGGAAACACCGGGGAGCTGTTTTTT.

V usage is TRBV25-1 and J usage is TRBJ1-2, with D unresolved. The germline CDR1 and CDR2 sequences are MGHDK and SYGVNS. The V gene lost 2 bases and the J gene lost 7 bases, with 8 bases spanning the gap. The CDR3 has 12 amino acids. DNA of the CDR3: TGTGCCAGCAGTGAAACCGGGATTGGCTACACCTTC. This gives the protein CASSETGIGYTF.

The chain's CDR3 is CASRNTEAFF. DNA of the CDR3: TGTGCCAGCAGGAACACTGAAGCTTTCTTT. V is TRBV6-5 and J is TRBJ1-1, with no clear D. This CDR3 region has 10 residues. CDR1 is MNHEY and CDR2 is SVGAGI in the germline V gene. Trimming removed 6 bases at V and 1 base at J, with 0 bases between.

The chain couples TRBV18 to TRBJ1-2, with D tentatively TRBD1 (6 bases). The CDR3 runs to 13 residues. Trimming pared 2 bases from V and 8 bases from J, leaving 12 bases between. CDR1 KGHSH and CDR2 LQKENI come from the germline V gene. The CDR3 reads CASSPSTGGGYTF. CDR3 nucleotide sequence: TGTGCCAGCTCACCATCGACAGGAGGGGGCTACACCTTC.

The J gene is TRBJ1-4, the V gene TRBV9, with 10 bases matching TRBD1. Per germline, CDR1 SGDLS and CDR2 YYNGEE. J lost 6 bases, V lost 3 bases, and 8 bases had no gene match. The CDR3 runs 16 residues. The CDR3 bases are TGTGCCAGCAGCGCCCTACCGACAGGGGGCGATGAAAAACTGTTTTTT. It yields the protein CASSALPTGGDEKLFF.

CDR3 DNA: TGTGCCACCAGTGCCTGGGGACAGGGGACAGATACGCAGTATTTT. This gives the protein CATSAWGQGTDTQYF. This chain connects TRBV24-1 to TRBJ2-3; TRBD1 agrees at 10 bases. V gave up 5 bases and J gave up 3 bases; unmatched junction bases: 4. The CDR3 extends over 15 amino acids. Germline V lookup: CDR1 KGHDR, CDR2 SFDVKD.

V gene TRBV6-4 combines with J gene TRBJ2-2, with no clear D. This CDR3 region has 13 residues. Per germline, CDR1 MRHNA and CDR2 SNTAGT. Trimming took 6 bases from V and 6 from J, leaving 11 bases between them. CDR3 in DNA: TGTGCCAGCAGCACCGAATGGGCCGGGGAGCTGTTTTTT. Amino acid sequence: CASSTEWAGELFF.

The chain combines TRBV7-6 with TRBJ2-3; D is uncertain. V was shortened by 8 bases and J by 0 bases, with 12 bases between the two germline ends. The CDR3 is 14 amino acids. CDR1 is SGHVS and CDR2 is FNYEAQ in the germline V gene. The CDR3 nucleotides are TGTGCCAGCTCCTCCGAGGCCAGCACAGATACGCAGTATTTT. It specifies CASSSEASTDTQYF.

A single count supports this clone. The V and J genes are TRBV3-1 (or the pseudogene TRBV3-2) and TRBJ2-5; 12 nucleotides match TRBD2. Germline V gene lookup returns CDR1 LGHDT and CDR2 YNNKEL (reference sequence). With 6 bases clipped from V and 8 bases from J, the junction kept 4 bases outside the gene matches. The CDR3 covers 13 residues. CDR3 region: CASRTSGGGTQYF. The CDR3 bases are TGTGCCAGCAGGACTAGCGGGGGAGGTACCCAGTACTTC.

The V and J genes are TRBV25-1 and TRBJ2-3; either TRBD1 or TRBD2 may fit D (5 bases each). CDR1 is MGHDK, CDR2 SYGVNS, per germline. Deletions cut 3 bases from V and 1 base from J, with 11 bases between. The CDR3 is 15 residues long. The CDR3 region is CASSETGARTDTQYF. CDR3 coding DNA: TGTGCCAGCAGTGAGACCGGGGCCCGCACAGATACGCAGTATTTT.

This clone appeared a few times. The V and J genes are TRBV24-1 and TRBJ2-2; D not resolved. The CDR3 runs to 16 residues. Trimming stripped 0 bases from V and 0 bases from J, with 7 bases between. The germline V gene has CDR1 KGHDR and CDR2 SFDVKD. CDR3 protein: CATSDLGFTNTGELFF. CDR3 coding DNA: TGTGCCACCAGTGATTTGGGGTTTACGAACACCGGGGAGCTGTTTTTT.

V is TRBV4-1 and J is TRBJ2-2, with a weak D call TRBD2 (5 bases). V lost 8 bases, J lost 3 bases, and 16 bases lay in between. CDR1 MGHRA and CDR2 YSYEKL come from the germline V gene. This CDR3 is 15 amino acids long. The CDR3 DNA reads as TGCGCCAGCGGCGCCACGGGGTTACACACCGGGGAGCTGTTTTTT. It yields the protein CASGATGLHTGELFF.

The chain couples TRBV29-1 to TRBJ1-1; D is ambiguous. CDR1 is SQVTM, CDR2 ANQGSEA, per germline. With 0 bases removed from V and 4 bases from J, the gap between germline ends came to 12 bases. The CDR3 is 14 amino acids. The CDR3 region is CSVEEVGYGTEAFF. The CDR3 DNA sequence: TGCAGCGTTGAAGAAGTAGGTTATGGCACTGAAGCTTTCTTT.

CDR3 in DNA: TGTGCCAGCAGTAGACAGGGGGTCCACGAGCAGTACTTC. Translation: CASSRQGVHEQYF. J is TRBJ2-7 and V is TRBV6-5; TRBD1 aligns across 9 bases. V shed 5 bases, J shed 5 bases, and the junction held 4 bases outside the gene matches. The CDR3 has 13 amino acids. The germline V gene encodes CDR1 MNHEY and CDR2 SVGAGI.

This clone has just a few counts. The rearrangement links TRBV7-9 to TRBJ2-3; D remains ambiguous. Germline-derived CDR1 and CDR2 are SEHNR and FQNEAQ (reference sequence). Trimming left V 4 bases short and J 4 bases short, with 9 bases between. This CDR3 region has 13 residues. The CDR3 DNA sequence: TGTGCCAGCAGCTCCGGGTGGGCAGATACGCAGTATTTT. The encoded protein is CASSSGWADTQYF.

The CDR3 region has the DNA TGTGCCAGCAGCCTCCGGACAGGGGGCGGTGGCTACACCTTC. This gives the protein CASSLRTGGGGYTF. V usage is TRBV5-6 and J usage is TRBJ1-2, with 11 bases fitting TRBD1. Germline V lookup: CDR1 SGHDT, CDR2 YYEEEE. Losses at the gene ends were 4 bases for V and 7 bases for J; bases not matched to a gene: 6. CDR3 length: 14 residues.

V is TRBV5-1 and J is TRBJ1-1, with D unresolved. The CDR3 has 13 residues. The germline V gene has CDR1 SGHRS and CDR2 YFSETQ. Trimming stripped 2 bases from V and 4 bases from J, with 9 bases between. The CDR3 reads CASSFMDRTEAFF. DNA of the CDR3: TGCGCCAGCAGCTTTATGGATCGCACTGAAGCTTTCTTT. The entire variable domain, with the rest obtained from reference TRBV5-1 and TRBJ1-1, is as follows: KAGVTQTPRYLIKTRGQQVTLSCSPISGHRSVSWYQQTPGQGLQFLFEYFSETQRNKGNFPGRFSGRQFSNSRSEMNVSTLELGDSALYLCASSFMDRTEAFFGQGTRLTVV.

The chain links TRBV6-6 to TRBJ1-1; TRBD1 matches 10 bases. Germline V gene lookup returns CDR1 MNHNY and CDR2 SVGAGI (reference sequence). J gave up 4 bases and V 5 bases, and 4 bases lay outside the gene matches. This CDR3 region has 14 residues. The CDR3 DNA reads TGTGCCAGCAGTGGACAGGGGGTTAGCACTGAAGCTTTCTTT. Encoded protein: CASSGQGVSTEAFF.

The chain has TRBV10-3 and TRBJ2-5; 7 nucleotides line up with TRBD1. The V gene's germline CDR1 is ENHRY and CDR2 SYGVKD. CDR3 length equals 14 residues. J was trimmed by 6 bases and V by 2 bases; bases with no gene match: 6. CDR3 coding DNA: TGTGCCATCAGTGAGCAACAGGGGCGAAAGACCCAGTACTTC. Amino acids: CAISEQQGRKTQYF.

CDR3 loop: CASSSRLAGGQNEQFF. The CDR3 DNA sequence: TGTGCCAGCAGCTCTCGACTAGCGGGGGGGCAAAATGAGCAGTTCTTC. The chain carries TRBV5-6 and TRBJ2-1; 14 positions agree with TRBD2. Germline V gene lookup returns CDR1 SGHDT and CDR2 YYEEEE. CDR3 length: 16 residues. V was clipped by 3 bases and J by 7 bases; unmatched bases: 6.

The rearrangement links TRBV5-1 to TRBJ2-5; 9 bases are a match to TRBD2. This CDR3 is built from 15 residues. The germline CDR1 and CDR2 sequences are SGHRS and YFSETQ. V gave up 0 bases and J gave up 5 bases; unmatched junction bases: 5. CDR3: CASSLAPSGAETQYF. The CDR3 DNA reads TGCGCCAGCAGCTTGGCTCCTAGCGGGGCGGAGACCCAGTACTTC. Using reference TRBV5-1 and TRBJ2-5 for the parts outside the CDR3, the full variable domain is KAGVTQTPRYLIKTRGQQVTLSCSPISGHRSVSWYQQTPGQGLQFLFEYFSETQRNKGNFPGRFSGRQFSNSRSEMNVSTLELGDSALYLCASSLAPSGAETQYFGPGTRLLVL.